This T cell receptor beta chain was sequenced in a study of immune cell composition in non-small cell lung cancer. Study summary: Histologic subtype was mainly adenocarcinoma or squamous cell carcinoma. Study observations and caveats: Adenocarcinomas with higher top tumour-associated clone frequency had more reactive TILs.

Only in-frame clones appear in the TCRdb table, and some are missing; sequencing was by immunoSEQ multiplex PCR. The profile shows 3,000 to 3,500 clones, roughly three quarters of them singletons. Notes on this clone: The antigen remains unidentified.

Template was genomic DNA from frozen, unsorted single-cell suspensions. This CDR3 is 15 amino acids long. After removal of 4 bases from V and 6 bases from J, the junction contained 6 bases not matched to a gene. Germline CDR1 and CDR2: SGHAT and FQNNGV. The sequenced sample consisted of lung tumor tissue. This TCR was recovered from a human donor with non-small cell lung cancer. The chain couples TRBV11-2 to TRBJ1-4, with TRBD1 matching over 9 bases. CDR3 sequence reads: CASSSTGTGYEKLFF. CDR3 coding DNA: TGTGCCAGCAGCTCCACCGGGACAGGGTATGAAAAACTGTTTTTT.